This T cell receptor beta chain is from a study of cytomegalovirus exposure and HLA in healthy donors. Concerning this clone itself: The antigen is not known.

Regarding the study as a whole: Presence/absence analyses treated sequencing depth as roughly uniform across donors. Most subjects' HLA-A and HLA-B alleles were reportedly predicted from TCR beta sequences. The classifier reportedly diagnosed cytomegalovirus status with high specificity and sensitivity. In a later analysis, V- and J-gene trimming of beta chains associated with a DCLRE1C missense variant, replicated independently.

The PCR made use of 60 Vbeta and 13 Jbeta primers. TCRdb's copy holds only in-frame clones and misses some; the assay was immunoSEQ multiplex PCR. This sample carries around 150,000 clones, approximately 80% of them seen once, and the ten largest clones take 5.5% to 8%. V lost 2 bases and J 6 bases, leaving 7 bases between the germline ends. The CDR3 contains 12 residues. CDR1 and CDR2 from the germline V gene are SGHKS and YYEKEE (reference sequence). The TCR originated in a woman aged 30 to 39 in good health and CMV-seropositive. The sequencing sample was made of PBMCs. The chain joins TRBV5-5 to TRBJ2-3; D uncertain. The CDR3 loop is CASSFVMDTQYF. Here the CDR3 DNA reads TGTGCCAGCAGCTTCGTTATGGATACGCAGTATTTT.